This T cell receptor beta chain derives from a study of blood T cell repertoires in COVID-19. Turning to the study itself: Acute-phase and convalescent COVID-19 samples originated in the United States, Italy and Spain.

This clone was counted once. The CDR3 is made up of 15 amino acids. CDR1 and CDR2 from the germline V gene are MNHEY and SVGAGI. Trimming pared 3 bases from V and 0 bases from J, leaving 9 bases between. As processed by the authors: Estimated nucleated cell counts came from reference gene primer amplification. The protocol was immunoSEQ multiplex PCR, while the TCRdb copy is restricted to in-frame clones and leaves out a portion. V and J calls and clone size are given by that table; D and trimming were obtained from the DNA. The sample includes 39,000 or so clones, 65% to 85% of them seen just once. The chain recombines TRBV6-5 with TRBJ1-3; D is ambiguous. The sequence was obtained from a man between 40 and 49 years old with active or convalescent COVID-19. Sequenced: peripheral blood. The CDR3 is CASSYVQSSGNTIYF. In DNA form, the CDR3 reads TGTGCCAGCAGTTATGTACAGAGCTCTGGAAACACCATATATTTT.